What follows are 6 T cell receptor beta chains derived from one specimen sequenced in a study of blood T cell repertoires in COVID-19 (dated by TCRdb to 2020 to 2021). The protocol used for the library was the immunoSEQ multiplex PCR assay. As stored in TCRdb, this immuneACCESS dataset retains in-frame rearrangements with V and J assigned. A fraction of the clones does not appear; measured against another copy, unresolved V genes explain less than half of the discrepancy, and the remainder lacks a known reason. The sample table lists 320,000 or so clones, roughly 90% of them with a count of one. The ten most abundant clones make up approximately 4.7% of the sample. The specimen was PBMCs or T cells enriched from blood (not recorded which). The receptors were gathered from a man aged 55-75 years who had recovered from COVID-19.

V usage is TRBV5-1 and J usage is TRBJ2-5; 8 positions match TRBD1. The CDR3 consists of 14 residues. The V gene's germline CDR1 is SGHRS and CDR2 YFSETQ. The J segment lost 5 bases and the V segment lost 4 bases, leaving 7 bases of the junction unmatched. The CDR3 DNA is TGCGCCAGCAGCGCTGCAGGGGGCCAGGAGACCCAGTACTTC. Translation: CASSAAGGQETQYF.

V gene TRBV29-1 combines with J gene TRBJ2-3; the D gene is possibly TRBD2 (6 bases). V was clipped by 4 bases and J by 6 bases, with 20 bases between them. The CDR3 covers 15 residues. Germline V gene sequence: CDR1 SQVTM, CDR2 ANQGSEA. CDR3 sequence reads: CSVGSPAGSPDTQYF. In nucleotides, the CDR3 is TGCAGCGTTGGCTCCCCGGCGGGAAGCCCCGATACGCAGTATTTT.

V and J are TRBV18 and TRBJ1-4, with TRBD1 identical over 8 bases. V trimming: 4 bases; J trimming: 1 base; junction bases outside the gene matches: 11. Germline CDR1 KGHSH, CDR2 LQKENI. This CDR3 comprises 18 residues. CDR3 amino acids: CASSRDQQGARTNEKLFF. The CDR3, as DNA: TGTGCCAGCTCACGAGATCAGCAGGGGGCCAGAACTAATGAAAAACTGTTTTTT.

This chain connects TRBV2 to TRBJ2-3, with 10 bases aligning to TRBD1. V shed 5 bases and J 0 bases; nucleotides not matched to a gene: 14. This CDR3 contains 19 residues. Germline V gene lookup returns CDR1 SNHLY and CDR2 FYNNEI. The DNA for the CDR3 is TGTGCCAGCAGTCCGGGACAGGGGTCCCTCGCGGGAAGCACAGATACGCAGTATTTT. Translation gives CASSPGQGSLAGSTDTQYF.

The rearrangement uses TRBV19 and TRBJ2-7; TRBD2 aligns across 8 bases. The CDR3 totals 14 residues. The V and J ends lost 7 bases and 6 bases, in that order; junction bases with no gene match: 11. Germline-derived CDR1 and CDR2 are LNHDA and SQIVND (reference sequence). The CDR3 loop reads CASTQGGGGSEQYF. CDR3 nucleotides: TGTGCCAGTACTCAAGGCGGCGGGGGGTCCGAGCAGTACTTC.

J is TRBJ2-2 and V is TRBV28, with TRBD1 matching 10 bases. Germline-derived CDR1 and CDR2 are MDHEN and SYDVKM. V lost 6 bases, J lost 6 bases, and 7 bases stayed unmatched. The CDR3 runs 15 residues. DNA of the CDR3: TGTGCCAGCAGGCTTGACAGGGGGCGTCCCGGGGAGCTGTTTTTT. Translating it yields CASRLDRGRPGELFF.